The 2 T cell receptor beta chains presented below share a single source sample, sequenced in a study of blood T cell repertoires in COVID-19 (dated by TCRdb to 2019 to 2021). Library preparation employed the immunoSEQ multiplex PCR assay. TCRdb provides this immuneACCESS table in a form limited to in-frame rearrangements. Some clones are lacking; in checked studies, under half of them reflect an unresolved V gene, and why the rest are absent is not known. This sample has fewer than 70,000 clones in its table, and 78% of those were observed once. Roughly 5% of the sample is in the top ten clones. Sample: peripheral blood. Receptors were obtained from a human donor in a cohort sampled during active COVID-19.

This sequence joins TRBV7-2 and TRBJ1-5; 9 nucleotides agree with TRBD1. After removal of 5 bases from V and 6 bases from J, the junction contained 8 bases not matched to a gene. CDR3 size: 15 residues. Germline V gene data show CDR1 as SGHTA and CDR2 as FQGNSA. The CDR3 bases are TGTGCCAGCAGCCTGACCGGGACAGGGTCTCAGCCCCAGCATTTT. It encodes CASSLTGTGSQPQHF. The full variable domain, its missing parts supplied by reference TRBV7-2 and TRBJ1-5, is GAGVSQSPSNKVTEKGKDVELRCDPISGHTALYWYRQSLGQGLEFLIYFQGNSAPDKSGLPSDRFSAERTGGSVSTLTIQRTQQEDSAVYLCASSLTGTGSQPQHFGDGTRLSIL.

The chain couples TRBV4-3 to TRBJ2-3, with 8 bases lining up with TRBD2. This CDR3 is built from 17 residues. Germline loops: CDR1 LGHNA, CDR2 YSLEER. V trimming: 0 bases; J trimming: 0 bases; junction bases outside the gene matches: 5. This CDR3 is CASSQDRIAGSTDTQYF. The CDR3 nucleotides are TGCGCCAGCAGCCAAGATCGGATAGCGGGGAGCACAGATACGCAGTATTTT.